A selection of T cell receptor beta chains follows, all from one sample in a study of blood T cell repertoires in COVID-19. Assay: immunoSEQ multiplex PCR; the TCRdb copy retains only in-frame clones and omits some. The repertoire has a few hundred thousand clones, over 75% of them found once; the top ten carry under 3%. The sample comprised PBMCs or T cells enriched from blood (not recorded which). The origin of the receptors is a woman aged 25 to 39 who had recovered from COVID-19. Both conserved end residues are part of each CDR3. The D gene is left open where the match is weak. Only part of the rows carry a size: once, few, many, or a class if the clone is expanded.

V	D	J	size	CDR3	DNA
TRBV2	TRBD2	TRBJ2-2	.	CASTTGGDTGELFF	TGTGCCAGCACCACGGGGGGGGACACCGGGGAGCTGTTTTTT
TRBV6-5	.	TRBJ2-3	once	CASKGTPSTDTQYF	TGTGCCAGCAAAGGGACACCCAGCACAGATACGCAGTATTTT
TRBV19	.	TRBJ2-7	.	CASSTIGTTYEQYF	TGTGCCAGTAGTACGATCGGGACAACCTACGAGCAGTACTTC
TRBV5-6	TRBD1	TRBJ1-4	once	CASSSTGQALNEKLFF	TGTGCCAGCAGCTCGACCGGACAGGCCCTTAATGAAAAACTGTTTTTT
TRBV28	TRBD2	TRBJ2-7	.	CASSVAGTSGRNEQYF	TGTGCCAGCAGTGTAGCCGGGACTAGCGGGAGAAACGAGCAGTACTTC
TRBV29-1	.	TRBJ2-3	.	CSVGAVSSTDTQYF	TGCAGCGTTGGTGCAGTCAGTAGCACAGATACGCAGTATTTT
TRBV11-2	TRBD2	TRBJ2-7	.	CASSLGVAGDYEQYF	TGTGCCAGCAGCTTAGGAGTAGCGGGAGACTACGAGCAGTACTTC
TRBV7-9	.	TRBJ2-7	.	CASSPPQGGEIYEQYF	TGTGCCAGCAGCCCTCCACAGGGAGGGGAAATCTACGAGCAGTACTTC
TRBV28	.	TRBJ1-1	.	CASNPPGFPEAFF	TGTGCCAGCAACCCCCCGGGGTTTCCTGAAGCTTTCTTT
TRBV28	.	TRBJ1-1	.	CASSLRAWGGDSVTEAFF	TGTGCCAGCAGTTTAAGGGCTTGGGGGGGGGACTCGGTCACTGAAGCTTTCTTT
TRBV2	TRBD1	TRBJ1-2	.	CASSVTGSGYTF	TGTGCCAGCAGTGTGACAGGGTCCGGCTACACCTTC
TRBV18	TRBD1	TRBJ1-3	.	CASSLGQGGNTIYF	TGTGCCAGCTCCCTCGGACAGGGCGGAAACACCATATATTTT
TRBV27	TRBD2	TRBJ2-2	.	CARSPLAGGPETGELFF	TGTGCCAGATCCCCCCTAGCGGGGGGGCCGGAGACCGGGGAGCTGTTTTTT
TRBV2	.	TRBJ2-5	.	CARSLGQRGTQYF	TGTGCCAGATCCTTGGGACAAAGAGGGACCCAGTACTTC
TRBV19	TRBD2	TRBJ2-3	.	CASSAGLGATDTQYF	TGTGCCAGTAGTGCGGGACTAGGGGCCACAGATACGCAGTATTTT
TRBV9	TRBD2	TRBJ2-1	once	CASSVARGWDNEQFF	TGTGCCAGCAGCGTAGCGCGGGGGTGGGACAATGAGCAGTTCTTC
TRBV19	TRBD1	TRBJ2-7	.	CASSKLSGTGIYEQYF	TGTGCCAGTAGTAAACTCTCCGGGACAGGGATATACGAGCAGTACTTC
TRBV27	.	TRBJ2-2	.	CASSNSNTGELFF	TGTGCCAGCAGTAACTCGAACACCGGGGAGCTGTTTTTT
TRBV7-8	TRBD2	TRBJ2-1	.	CASRLGTTQQGINEQFF	TGTGCCAGCAGACTGGGGACTACGCAGCAAGGTATCAATGAGCAGTTCTTC
TRBV5-6	.	TRBJ1-2	few	CASSPAGGGYTF	TGTGCCAGCAGCCCCGCAGGTGGGGGCTACACCTTC
TRBV28	.	TRBJ1-5	.	CASIDSLGSNQPQHF	TGTGCCAGCATCGACTCCCTTGGTAGCAATCAGCCCCAGCATTTT
TRBV28	.	TRBJ1-4	.	CASSPIPGNINEKLFF	TGTGCCAGCAGCCCCATTCCAGGGAATATTAATGAAAAACTGTTTTTT
TRBV5-1	TRBD1	TRBJ1-2	.	CASSKSTGTARGYTF	TGCGCCAGCAGCAAATCAACCGGGACAGCTCGGGGCTACACCTTC
TRBV7-9	.	TRBJ1-3	.	CASSSQGSGNTIYF	TGTGCCAGCAGTTCGCAGGGGTCTGGAAACACCATATATTTT
TRBV10-2	.	TRBJ1-1	.	CASSDVGGISPDTEAFF	TGCGCCAGCAGTGACGTGGGAGGGATCAGTCCGGACACTGAAGCTTTCTTT
TRBV11-2	TRBD2	TRBJ2-1	.	CASSMGLNNEQFF	TGTGCCAGCAGCATGGGACTAAACAATGAGCAGTTCTTC
TRBV27	TRBD2	TRBJ2-3	.	CASSGRVADTQYF	TGTGCCAGCAGCGGGAGGGTAGCAGATACGCAGTATTTT
TRBV7-9	.	TRBJ1-1	.	CASSQNTNTEAFF	TGTGCCAGCAGCCAAAACACCAACACTGAAGCTTTCTTT
TRBV7-2	.	TRBJ2-3	.	CASSSTLSTDTQYF	TGTGCCAGCAGCTCGACACTTAGCACAGATACGCAGTATTTT
TRBV27	.	TRBJ2-1	.	CASSLYNEQFF	TGTGCCAGCAGTCTTTACAATGAGCAGTTCTTC
TRBV3-1/TRBV3-2	.	TRBJ1-1	.	CASSRFRVNTEAFF	TGTGCCAGCAGTCGATTCAGGGTGAACACTGAAGCTTTCTTT
TRBV6-5	.	TRBJ1-2	.	CASTLNRRSVYGYTF	TGTGCCAGCACCCTAAACAGGCGGTCCGTCTATGGCTACACCTTC
TRBV28	.	TRBJ1-5	.	CASSPQVSNQPQHF	TGTGCCAGCAGTCCACAGGTTAGCAATCAGCCCCAGCATTTT
TRBV18	.	TRBJ1-2	.	CASSPGSNYGYTF	TGTGCCAGCTCACCGGGCAGTAACTATGGCTACACCTTC
TRBV13	.	TRBJ2-3	.	CASSLGRLGAVNTDTQYF	TGTGCCAGCAGCTTAGGCCGGCTGGGGGCGGTGAACACAGATACGCAGTATTTT
TRBV6-5	.	TRBJ2-2	once	CASSPRGTGELFF	TGTGCCAGCAGTCCCCGGGGGACCGGGGAGCTGTTTTTT